One sample yielded the 20 T cell receptor beta chains listed below, sequenced in a study of blood T cell repertoires in COVID-19. The table came from immunoSEQ multiplex PCR; TCRdb's copy has only in-frame clones and leaves some out. This table holds 78,000 or so clones, around 83% found once. Sequences were obtained from peripheral blood. The receptors were sampled from a woman aged 55-70 years with acute or convalescent COVID-19.

Only one count was recorded for this clone. J is TRBJ2-1 and V is TRBV15; 7 bases map to TRBD2. The germline CDR1 and CDR2 sequences are LNHNV and YYDKDF (reference sequence). The ends lost 0 bases at V and 10 bases at J; junction bases unmatched: 3. The CDR3 has 13 residues. CDR3 in DNA: TGTGCCACCAGCAGAGATTGGGGAGGGGAGCAGTTCTTC. Amino acids: CATSRDWGGEQFF. The full variable domain, rest sourced from reference TRBV15 and TRBJ2-1, is DAMVIQNPRYQVTQFGKPVTLSCSQTLNHNVMYWYQQKSSQAPKLLFHYYDKDFNNEADTPDNFQSRRPNTSFCFLDIRSPGLGDTAMYLCATSRDWGGEQFFGPGTRLTVL.

The chain is built from TRBV7-2 and TRBJ2-1; D may be TRBD2 (5 bases). The V gene lost 6 bases and the J gene lost 1 base, with 7 bases spanning the gap. This CDR3 contains 13 residues. CDR1 is SGHTA, CDR2 FQGNSA, per germline. In nucleotides, the CDR3 is TGTGCCAGCAGACCGGGATCCTACAATGAGCAGTTCTTC. It is translated as CASRPGSYNEQFF.

The chain recombines TRBV12-3 or TRBV12-4 with TRBJ1-1, with 8 bases identical to TRBD1. Trimming at V came to 6 bases and at J to 3 bases, leaving 3 bases not matched to a gene. This CDR3 spans 13 amino acids. The CDR3 spells CASSQTGDTEAFF. CDR3 nucleotide sequence: TGTGCCAGCAGCCAGACAGGGGACACTGAAGCTTTCTTT.

The chain joins TRBV18 to TRBJ2-6, with a weak D call TRBD2 (6 bases). The CDR3 spans 13 residues. The germline V and J ends were trimmed by 0 bases and 17 bases, with 14 bases remaining between them. Germline CDR1 and CDR2: KGHSH and LQKENI. CDR3 sequence: CASSPPGAGPLTF. CDR3 coding DNA: TGTGCCAGCTCACCACCCGGCGCGGGGCCCTTGACTTTC.

The sample holds one count of this clone. This chain links TRBV18 with TRBJ1-1; D remains ambiguous. Germline CDR1 KGHSH, CDR2 LQKENI. The CDR3 length is 14 residues. Deletions cut 0 bases from V and 5 bases from J, with 10 bases between. The CDR3, as DNA: TGTGCCAGCTCACCACCCACTTCTAGGACTGAAGCTTTCTTT. This sequence encodes CASSPPTSRTEAFF.

The rearrangement joins TRBV5-4 to TRBJ2-1; 9 bases line up with TRBD2. Germline V gives CDR1 SGHNT, CDR2 YYREEE (reference sequence). The CDR3 totals 12 residues. With 10 bases clipped from V and 8 bases from J, the junction kept 7 bases outside the gene matches. The CDR3 here is CACGGGGHEQFF. Written as DNA, the CDR3 is TGTGCCTGTGGCGGGGGGGGCCATGAGCAGTTCTTC.

The chain carries TRBV5-5 and TRBJ1-3; tentative D call: TRBD1 (5 bases). V dropped 0 bases and J dropped 0 bases, with 7 bases sitting between them. Germline lookup yields CDR1 SGHKS and CDR2 YYEKEE (reference sequence). CDR3 length: 15 residues. The CDR3 coding sequence is TGTGCCAGCAGCTTGGGACAGTTCTCTGGAAACACCATATATTTT. Protein product: CASSLGQFSGNTIYF. Full variable domain (remainder filled in from reference TRBV5-5 and TRBJ1-3): DAGVTQSPTHLIKTRGQQVTLRCSPISGHKSVSWYQQVLGQGPQFIFQYYEKEERGRGNFPDRFSARQFPNYSSELNVNALLLGDSALYLCASSLGQFSGNTIYFGEGSWLTVV.

J is TRBJ1-2 and V is TRBV6-6, with TRBD1 matching 9 bases. Trimming cost V 0 bases and J 4 bases; bases outside gene matches: 3. Germline V lookup: CDR1 MNHNY, CDR2 SVGAGI (reference sequence). The CDR3 length is 15 residues. The CDR3 nucleotides are TGTGCCAGCAGTTACTCGAGGGACAGGGTCTATGGCTACACCTTC. It codes for CASSYSRDRVYGYTF.

The rearrangement joins TRBV7-6 to TRBJ1-6, with D unclear. Germline V gene lookup returns CDR1 SGHVS and CDR2 FNYEAQ. The CDR3 is made up of 13 amino acids. Trimming cost V 5 bases and J 9 bases, with 11 bases left between them. The CDR3 DNA follows: TGTGCCAGCAGCCTATCGACACCTTCACCCCTCCACTTT. This sequence encodes CASSLSTPSPLHF.

This rearrangement joins TRBV19 to TRBJ2-3; TRBD1 might be the D (6 bases). This CDR3 has 13 residues. CDR1 is LNHDA and CDR2 is SQIVND in the germline V gene (reference sequence). Trimming left V 3 bases short and J 4 bases short, with 8 bases between. CDR3 DNA sequence: TGTGCCAGTAGTATCAGGGGTGCAGATACGCAGTATTTT. Amino acids: CASSIRGADTQYF.

This clone was picked up a small number of times. The chain couples TRBV19 to TRBJ1-1; 10 nucleotides align to TRBD1. Germline values: CDR1 LNHDA, CDR2 SQIVND (reference sequence). V shed 8 bases, J shed 1 base, and the junction held 4 bases outside the gene matches. This CDR3 region has 14 residues. The CDR3 loop is CASYRDRGNTEAFF. CDR3 sequence (DNA): TGTGCCAGTTACCGGGACAGGGGGAACACTGAAGCTTTCTTT. Drawing the rest from reference TRBV19 and TRBJ1-1, the complete variable domain is DGGITQSPKYLFRKEGQNVTLSCEQNLNHDAMYWYRQDPGQGLRLIYYSQIVNDFQKGDIAEGYSVSREKKESFPLTVTSAQKNPTAFYLCASYRDRGNTEAFFGQGTRLTVV.

The V and J genes are TRBV5-5 and TRBJ2-7, with D possibly being TRBD1 (5 bases). There are 15 residues in the CDR3. From germline, CDR1 is SGHKS and CDR2 YYEKEE (reference sequence). Trimming pared 2 bases from V and 2 bases from J, leaving 14 bases between. CDR3 sequence (DNA): TGTGCCAGCAGCTTACGTCTACAGGTCACCTACGAGCAGTACTTC. This sequence encodes CASSLRLQVTYEQYF.

The chain recombines TRBV2 with TRBJ2-3, with D possibly TRBD2 on 5 matching bases. Germline values: CDR1 SNHLY, CDR2 FYNNEI. Trimming shortened V by 4 bases and J by 6 bases, and 14 bases separated the two germline ends. The CDR3 is made up of 14 amino acids. Written as DNA, the CDR3 is TGTGCCAGCAGTGTCCAGCGGAAATGGGATACGCAGTATTTT. This codes for CASSVQRKWDTQYF.

V and J are TRBV5-1 and TRBJ2-7; the match to TRBD1 covers 8 bases. The CDR3 is 15 amino acids. V lost 6 bases and J lost 0; bases outside the gene matches: 8. From germline, CDR1 is SGHRS and CDR2 YFSETQ. The CDR3 nucleotides read TGCGCCAGCACCTCCGGGACAGGTATCTCCTACGAGCAGTACTTC. Encoded protein: CASTSGTGISYEQYF.

This chain uses TRBV7-3 with TRBJ2-3; D may be TRBD1 (6 bases). The V end was cut by 1 base, the J end by 8 bases, with 19 bases between. This CDR3 has 16 residues. The germline CDR1 and CDR2 sequences are SGHTA and FQGTGA. The chain's CDR3 is CASSLSPGVEGGTQYF. CDR3 nucleotide sequence: TGTGCCAGCAGCTTAAGTCCAGGGGTTGAAGGTGGTACGCAGTATTTT.

V is TRBV7-3 and J is TRBJ2-2; a possible D gene is TRBD1 (6 bases). Germline lookup yields CDR1 SGHTA and CDR2 FQGTGA. The CDR3 totals 15 residues. The V and J ends lost 5 bases and 5 bases respectively, with 15 bases between them. The CDR3 sequence: CASSMTGSWTGELFF. The CDR3 coding sequence is TGTGCCAGCAGCATGACAGGAAGTTGGACCGGGGAGCTGTTTTTT. Full variable domain (remainder filled in from reference TRBV7-3 and TRBJ2-2): GAGVSQTPSNKVTEKGKYVELRCDPISGHTALYWYRQSLGQGPEFLIYFQGTGAADDSGLPNDRFFAVRPEGSVSTLKIQRTERGDSAVYLCASSMTGSWTGELFFGEGSRLTVL.

The chain couples TRBV6-1 to TRBJ2-2; the D is unclear. V lost 3 bases and J 7 bases, leaving 9 bases between the germline ends. Looked up from germline, CDR1 is MNHNS and CDR2 is SASEGT. The CDR3 covers 13 residues. In nucleotides, the CDR3 is TGTGCCAGCAGTGATATTGGAGTCGGGGAGCTGTTTTTT. This translates into CASSDIGVGELFF.

This clone was observed a few times. The chain uses TRBV5-5 and TRBJ2-7; 12 nucleotides agree with TRBD1. Germline CDR1 reads SGHKS; CDR2 reads YYEKEE (reference sequence). V trimming: 1 base; J trimming: 5 bases; junction bases outside the gene matches: 4. The length of the CDR3 is 15 residues. The CDR3 DNA reads as TGTGCCAGCAGCTTGAAGGGACAGGGGGCCGACGAGCAGTACTTC. It is translated as CASSLKGQGADEQYF.

V gene TRBV7-6 combines with J gene TRBJ1-1; no clear D gene. Deletions cut 5 bases from V and 7 bases from J, with 14 bases between. The CDR3 has 13 residues. CDR1 is SGHVS, CDR2 FNYEAQ, per germline. This chain's CDR3 is CASSGTERGEAFF. CDR3 DNA: TGTGCCAGCAGCGGAACAGAACGGGGTGAAGCTTTCTTT.

V is TRBV24-1 and J is TRBJ2-3; 7 nucleotides line up with TRBD2. The germline V gene encodes CDR1 KGHDR and CDR2 SFDVKD. The CDR3 is 17 amino acids. V was clipped by 3 bases and J by 3 bases; unmatched bases: 11. CDR3 amino acids: CATSDTLSGARTDTQYF. For the CDR3, the DNA is TGTGCCACCAGTGATACGCTGAGCGGGGCAAGGACAGATACGCAGTATTTT.